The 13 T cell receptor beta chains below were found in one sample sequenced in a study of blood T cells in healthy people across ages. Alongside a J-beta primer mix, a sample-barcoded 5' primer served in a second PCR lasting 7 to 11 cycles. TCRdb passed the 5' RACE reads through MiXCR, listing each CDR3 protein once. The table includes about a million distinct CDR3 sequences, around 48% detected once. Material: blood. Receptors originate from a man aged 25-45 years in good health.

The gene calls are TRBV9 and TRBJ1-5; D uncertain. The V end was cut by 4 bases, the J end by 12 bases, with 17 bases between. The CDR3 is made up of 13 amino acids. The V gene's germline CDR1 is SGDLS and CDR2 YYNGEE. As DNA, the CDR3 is TGTGCCAGCAGCCAAGCCCCCAAAGAGCTCCAGCATTTT. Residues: CASSQAPKELQHF.

The DNA of the CDR3 is TGTGCCAGCAGCCACCACGGGGGCTACACAGATACGCAGTATTTT. Its translation is CASSHHGGYTDTQYF. The V gene is TRBV3-1, the J gene TRBJ2-3, with D tentatively TRBD1 or TRBD2 (6 bases each). V was shortened by 3 bases and J by 2 bases, with 12 bases between the two germline ends. Germline CDR1 and CDR2: LGHDT and YNNKEL (reference sequence). The CDR3 consists of 15 residues.

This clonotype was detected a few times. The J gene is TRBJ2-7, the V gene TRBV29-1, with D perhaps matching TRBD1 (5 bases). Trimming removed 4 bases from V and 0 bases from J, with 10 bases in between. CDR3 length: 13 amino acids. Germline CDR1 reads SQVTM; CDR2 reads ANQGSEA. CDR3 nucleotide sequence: TGCAGCGTTGTGGTTCAGGGCTCCTACGAGCAGTACTTC. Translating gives CSVVVQGSYEQYF.

The CDR3 loop reads CASSRATGWTEAFF. CDR3 DNA sequence: TGCGCCAGCAGCCGCGCGACAGGGTGGACTGAAGCTTTCTTT. The chain is built from TRBV5-1 and TRBJ1-1; 7 positions agree with TRBD1. V gave up 4 bases and J gave up 5 bases; unmatched junction bases: 8. Germline CDR1 and CDR2: SGHRS and YFSETQ. This CDR3 spans 14 amino acids.

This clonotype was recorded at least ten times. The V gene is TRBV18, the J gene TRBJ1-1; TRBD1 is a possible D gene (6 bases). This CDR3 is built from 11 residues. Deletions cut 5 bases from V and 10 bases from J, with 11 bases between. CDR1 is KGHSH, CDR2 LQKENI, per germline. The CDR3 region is CASSAQGAAFF. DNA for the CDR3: TGTGCCAGCTCAGCACAGGGTGCAGCTTTCTTT.

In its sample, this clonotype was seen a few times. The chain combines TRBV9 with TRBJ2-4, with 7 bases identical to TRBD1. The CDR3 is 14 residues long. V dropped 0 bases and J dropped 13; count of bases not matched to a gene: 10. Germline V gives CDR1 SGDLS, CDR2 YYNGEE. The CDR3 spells CASSVGDRAAEQYF. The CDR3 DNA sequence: TGTGCCAGCAGCGTAGGAGACAGGGCGGCTGAGCAGTACTTC.

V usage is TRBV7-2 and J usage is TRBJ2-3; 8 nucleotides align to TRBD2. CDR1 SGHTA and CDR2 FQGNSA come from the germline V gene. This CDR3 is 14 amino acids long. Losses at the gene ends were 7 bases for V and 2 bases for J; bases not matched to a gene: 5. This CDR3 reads CASITGLATDTQYF. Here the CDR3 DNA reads TGTGCCAGCATCACCGGACTAGCCACAGATACGCAGTATTTT.

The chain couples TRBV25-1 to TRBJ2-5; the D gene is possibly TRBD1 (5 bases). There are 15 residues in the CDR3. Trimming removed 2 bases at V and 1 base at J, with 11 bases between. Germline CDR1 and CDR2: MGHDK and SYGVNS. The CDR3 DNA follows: TGTGCCAGCAGTGAACCCAGGGTGGGCCAAGAGACCCAGTACTTC. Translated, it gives CASSEPRVGQETQYF.

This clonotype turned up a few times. CDR3 amino acids: CASSLFGTRPGNNSPLHF. The CDR3, as DNA: TGTGCCAGCAGCTTATTTGGTACTCGGCCAGGGAACAATTCACCCCTCCACTTT. The rearrangement joins TRBV7-2 to TRBJ1-6, with TRBD1 as a possible D gene (5 bases). Germline lookup yields CDR1 SGHTA and CDR2 FQGNSA. The CDR3 is 18 amino acids. V shed 2 bases and J shed 7 bases, with 21 bases lying between them.

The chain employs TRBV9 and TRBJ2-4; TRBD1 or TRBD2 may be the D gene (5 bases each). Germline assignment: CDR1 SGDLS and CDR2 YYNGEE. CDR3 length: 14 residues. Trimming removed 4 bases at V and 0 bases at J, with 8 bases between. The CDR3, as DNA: TGTGCCAGCAGCCAGGGAGTAGCCAAAAACATTCAGTACTTC. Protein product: CASSQGVAKNIQYF.

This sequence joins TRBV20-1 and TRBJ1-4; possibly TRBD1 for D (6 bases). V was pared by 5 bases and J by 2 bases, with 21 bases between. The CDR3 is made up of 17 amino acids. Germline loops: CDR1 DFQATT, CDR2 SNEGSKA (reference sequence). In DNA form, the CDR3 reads TGCAGTGCTGGACTCCGGGACACTCGGCGGACTAATGAAAAACTGTTTTTT. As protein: CSAGLRDTRRTNEKLFF.

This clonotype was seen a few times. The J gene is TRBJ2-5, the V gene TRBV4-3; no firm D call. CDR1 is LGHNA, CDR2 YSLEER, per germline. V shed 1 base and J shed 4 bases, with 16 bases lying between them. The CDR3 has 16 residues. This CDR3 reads CASSQVPGVAGETQYF. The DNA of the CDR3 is TGCGCCAGCAGCCAAGTCCCCGGAGTAGCCGGAGAGACCCAGTACTTC.

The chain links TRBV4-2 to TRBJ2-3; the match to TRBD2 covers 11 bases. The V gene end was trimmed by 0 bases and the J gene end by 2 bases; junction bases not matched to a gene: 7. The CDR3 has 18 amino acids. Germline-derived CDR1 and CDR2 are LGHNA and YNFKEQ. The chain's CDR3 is CASSQDPPSGGYTDTQYF. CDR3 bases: TGTGCCAGCAGCCAAGATCCCCCTAGCGGGGGGTACACAGATACGCAGTATTTT.